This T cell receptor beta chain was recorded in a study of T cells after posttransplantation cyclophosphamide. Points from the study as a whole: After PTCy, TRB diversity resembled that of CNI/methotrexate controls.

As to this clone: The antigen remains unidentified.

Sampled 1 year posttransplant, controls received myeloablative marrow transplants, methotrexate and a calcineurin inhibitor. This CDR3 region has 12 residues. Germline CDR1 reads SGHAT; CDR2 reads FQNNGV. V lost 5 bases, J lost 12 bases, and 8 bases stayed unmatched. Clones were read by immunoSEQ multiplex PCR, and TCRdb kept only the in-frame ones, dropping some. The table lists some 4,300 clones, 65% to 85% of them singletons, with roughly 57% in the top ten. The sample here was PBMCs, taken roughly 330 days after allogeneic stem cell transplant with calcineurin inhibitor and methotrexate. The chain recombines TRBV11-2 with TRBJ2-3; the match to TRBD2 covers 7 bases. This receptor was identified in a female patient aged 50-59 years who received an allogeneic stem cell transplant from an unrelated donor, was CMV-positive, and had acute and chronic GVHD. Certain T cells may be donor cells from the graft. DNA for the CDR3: TGTGCCAGCAGCCAGATCGGGGGGTCCCAGTATTTT. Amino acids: CASSQIGGSQYF. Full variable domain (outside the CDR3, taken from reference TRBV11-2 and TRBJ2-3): EAGVAQSPRYKIIEKRQSVAFWCNPISGHATLYWYQQILGQGPKLLIQFQNNGVVDDSQLPKDRFSAERLKGVDSTLKIQPAKLEDSAVYLCASSQIGGSQYFGPGTRLTVL.